The clone carrying this TCR beta chain has more than one count but fewer than ten. TCRdb itself ran the 5' RACE reads through MiXCR, one entry per CDR3 protein. The sample holds around 55,000 distinct CDR3 sequences, less than 25% seen once. V gave up 0 bases and J gave up 6 bases, with 15 bases separating them. The CDR3 contains 15 residues. CDR1 is SGHRS, CDR2 YFSETQ, per germline. Treg sorting used a CD4+CD25+CD127-/low gate. This chain joins TRBV5-1 and TRBJ1-1, with a possible D match to TRBD1 (6 bases). Material for sequencing was tumor-infiltrating Tregs sorted from the breast tumor. This TCR came from a female donor with breast cancer. The CDR3 coding sequence is TGCGCCAGCAGCTTGGCCCAGGTGAGGGGGGCTGAAGCTTTCTTT. Residues: CASSLAQVRGAEAFF.